These 32 T cell receptor beta chains were sequenced from one sample in a study of TIL therapy for anti-PD-1-resistant metastatic lung cancer. This was the immunoSEQ v3 assay. The protocol was immunoSEQ multiplex PCR, while the TCRdb copy is restricted to in-frame clones and leaves out a portion. The top ten clones hold approximately 10% of a sample with around 100,000 clones, around 71% of them seen once. Time point meaning: pre-treatment sample, taken before nivolumab and TIL therapy. Tumor tissue came from excised metastases, mostly pleural nodules or supraclavicular lymph nodes. The source material was tumor tissue, sampled at baseline. These receptors all stem from a person aged 25 to 79 with non-small cell lung cancer.

V is TRBV5-6 and J is TRBJ1-5; a possible D gene is TRBD1 (6 bases). This CDR3 has 15 amino acids. Germline V gives CDR1 SGHDT, CDR2 YYEEEE. With 3 bases removed from V and 5 bases from J, the gap between germline ends came to 15 bases. Here the CDR3 reads CASSSQGRWDQPQHF. CDR3 sequence (DNA): TGTGCCAGCAGCTCGCAGGGGCGTTGGGATCAGCCCCAGCATTTT.

V usage is TRBV9 and J usage is TRBJ2-3, with D possibly matching TRBD2 (6 bases). V lost 4 bases, J lost 3 bases, and 15 bases lay in between. The length of the CDR3 is 15 residues. The germline CDR1 and CDR2 sequences are SGDLS and YYNGEE. The CDR3 reads CASSISGTSTDTQYF. The CDR3 region has the DNA TGTGCCAGCAGCATCTCCGGGACTTCTACAGATACGCAGTATTTT.

J is TRBJ1-2 and V is TRBV24-1; a possible D gene is TRBD1 (6 bases). Trimming left V 4 bases short and J 4 bases short, with 12 bases between. Germline-derived CDR1 and CDR2 are KGHDR and SFDVKD. The CDR3 is 14 residues long. The CDR3 sequence: CATSESGAGYGYTF. The CDR3 region has the DNA TGTGCCACCAGTGAGTCAGGGGCAGGCTATGGCTACACCTTC.

The rearrangement joins TRBV19 to TRBJ1-2; D is unresolved. The CDR3 loop spans 14 amino acids. V lost 3 bases to trimming and J lost 8 bases, with 16 bases between them. Germline lookup yields CDR1 LNHDA and CDR2 SQIVND (reference sequence). The CDR3 coding sequence is TGTGCCAGTAGTATGAGGGAGGGCAATCACGGCTACACCTTC. It codes for CASSMREGNHGYTF.

This chain connects TRBV2 to TRBJ1-4; 8 bases agree with TRBD1. CDR1 and CDR2 (germline): SNHLY, FYNNEI. The junction had 6 bases not matched to a gene; V was cut back by 5 bases and J by 7 bases. CDR3 length equals 14 residues. CDR3 loop: CASSRLDRAEKLFF. The CDR3 DNA follows: TGTGCCAGCAGTCGACTGGACAGGGCTGAAAAACTGTTTTTT.

The chain uses TRBV29-1 and TRBJ2-1; D gene uncertain. CDR1 and CDR2 (germline): SQVTM, ANQGSEA. V was shortened by 8 bases and J by 5 bases, with 10 bases between the two germline ends. CDR3 size: 11 residues. The CDR3 coding sequence is TGCAGCCTGGTTAGCCACAATGAGCAGTTCTTC. Residues: CSLVSHNEQFF.

V and J are TRBV6-5 and TRBJ2-3, with 10 nucleotides matching TRBD2. Unmatched junction bases numbered 5, after V lost 5 bases and J lost 6 bases. The CDR3 length is 14 residues. Germline lookup yields CDR1 MNHEY and CDR2 SVGAGI. CDR3 nucleotide sequence: TGTGCCAGCAGTCTAGCGGGGGCTCTCGATACGCAGTATTTT. Translation gives CASSLAGALDTQYF.

The chain employs TRBV5-8 and TRBJ2-2, with 8 bases identical to TRBD2. The germline CDR1 and CDR2 sequences are SGHTS and YDEGEE. Losses at the gene ends were 0 bases for V and 4 bases for J; bases not matched to a gene: 5. The CDR3 is made up of 16 amino acids. CDR3 sequence reads: CASSLALAGPTGELFF. CDR3 nucleotides: TGTGCCAGCAGCTTGGCTTTAGCGGGGCCCACCGGGGAGCTGTTTTTT.

This clone has only one observation. This chain joins TRBV11-3 and TRBJ2-3; a possible D gene is TRBD2 (7 bases). This CDR3 comprises 15 residues. Germline loops: CDR1 SGHNT, CDR2 YENEEA. The ends were cut back, 1 base at V and 5 bases at J, with 13 bases in the middle. DNA for the CDR3: TGTGCCAGCAGCTTAGGGAGGGGGGGCCAAGATACGCAGTATTTT. This gives the protein CASSLGRGGQDTQYF.

This chain uses TRBV30 with TRBJ2-3; 12 bases align to TRBD1. Per germline, CDR1 GTSNPN and CDR2 SVGIG (reference sequence). Trimming removed 0 bases from V and 11 bases from J; junction bases left unmatched: 12. The CDR3 is made up of 16 amino acids. The CDR3 here is CAWSVGTGGGSVRQYF. The CDR3 DNA is TGTGCCTGGAGTGTAGGGACAGGGGGCGGCTCGGTGAGGCAGTATTTT.

V usage is TRBV19 and J usage is TRBJ1-1, with 7 positions matching TRBD1. There are 17 residues in the CDR3. The germline CDR1 and CDR2 sequences are LNHDA and SQIVND (reference sequence). Trimming removed 5 bases from V and 4 bases from J; junction bases left unmatched: 16. The CDR3 DNA is TGTGCCAGTAGTTTATGGCGGACAGGAGAAACCCCCACTGAAGCTTTCTTT. Translation: CASSLWRTGETPTEAFF.

This clone was seen only a few times. This chain uses TRBV5-1 with TRBJ2-5; possibly TRBD1 or TRBD2 for D (6 bases each). The V gene lost 1 base and the J gene lost 5 bases, with 9 bases spanning the gap. The CDR3 length is 13 residues. CDR1 is SGHRS, CDR2 YFSETQ, per germline. CDR3 DNA sequence: TGCGCCAGCAGCTTGTGGAGGGGGGAGACCCAGTACTTC. Amino acid sequence: CASSLWRGETQYF. Drawing the rest from reference TRBV5-1 and TRBJ2-5, the complete variable domain is KAGVTQTPRYLIKTRGQQVTLSCSPISGHRSVSWYQQTPGQGLQFLFEYFSETQRNKGNFPGRFSGRQFSNSRSEMNVSTLELGDSALYLCASSLWRGETQYFGPGTRLLVL.

This chain uses TRBV6-5 with TRBJ1-5; D not certain. The V end lost 0 bases, the J end lost 0 bases, and 6 bases lay between the germline ends. Germline lookup yields CDR1 MNHEY and CDR2 SVGAGI. The CDR3 consists of 15 residues. This CDR3 is CASSYSINSNQPQHF. CDR3 sequence (DNA): TGTGCCAGCAGTTACTCGATAAATAGCAATCAGCCCCAGCATTTT.

This clone was observed a handful of times. The chain combines TRBV7-3 with TRBJ2-3; 10 nucleotides agree with TRBD2. J gave up 5 bases and V 5 bases, and 7 bases lay outside the gene matches. Germline V CDR1 and CDR2: SGHTA, FQGTGA. The CDR3 runs 15 residues. CDR3 in DNA: TGTGCCAGCAGCCAAGCGGGGGGGCCCCGAGATACGCAGTATTTT. Amino acids: CASSQAGGPRDTQYF.

The chain carries TRBV7-3 and TRBJ2-7, with D tentatively TRBD2 (6 bases). In germline, CDR1 is SGHTA, CDR2 FQGTGA. V lost 5 bases and J 7 bases, leaving 15 bases between the germline ends. The CDR3 is made up of 13 amino acids. CDR3 sequence reads: CASSPRGSGEQYF. CDR3 nucleotide sequence: TGTGCCAGCAGCCCCCGGGGGTCGGGGGAGCAGTACTTC.

This clone was counted a few times. The CDR3 sequence is CSVQTGAYSEAFF. The CDR3 region has the DNA TGCAGCGTCCAGACAGGGGCATACTCTGAAGCTTTCTTT. J is TRBJ1-1 and V is TRBV29-1; 8 nucleotides agree with TRBD1. The junction had 9 bases not matched to a gene; V was cut back by 6 bases and J by 6 bases. This CDR3 spans 13 amino acids. Germline CDR1 SQVTM, CDR2 ANQGSEA.

This clone was seen more than once but under ten times. The CDR3: CASGEGAPEQFF. As DNA, the CDR3 is TGTGCCAGCGGGGAGGGGGCGCCTGAGCAGTTCTTC. The rearrangement links TRBV6-4 to TRBJ2-1; D assignment may be TRBD1 or TRBD2 (7 bases each). The V end was cut by 8 bases, the J end by 9 bases, with 14 bases between. The CDR3 is 12 amino acids. Germline V gives CDR1 MRHNA, CDR2 SNTAGT.

The V call is TRBV30, the J call TRBJ2-1, with TRBD2 matching over 10 bases. V lost 2 bases and J lost 2; bases outside the gene matches: 0. Germline V lookup: CDR1 GTSNPN, CDR2 SVGIG (reference sequence). The CDR3 totals 14 residues. Here the CDR3 DNA reads TGTGCCTGGAGTACTAGCGGGACCTACAATGAGCAGTTCTTC. Translated, it gives CAWSTSGTYNEQFF.

The gene calls are TRBV6-5 and TRBJ2-7, with 9 bases lining up with TRBD1. With 6 bases clipped from V and 3 bases from J, the junction kept 9 bases outside the gene matches. CDR1 and CDR2 from the germline V gene are MNHEY and SVGAGI. There are 15 residues in the CDR3. CDR3: CASSSRQGVYYEQYF. In DNA form, the CDR3 reads TGTGCCAGCAGCTCAAGACAGGGGGTTTACTACGAGCAGTACTTC.

The rearrangement uses TRBV28 and TRBJ2-7; D call uncertain. With 5 bases removed from V and 5 bases from J, the gap between germline ends came to 19 bases. The CDR3 spans 15 residues. CDR1 is MDHEN, CDR2 SYDVKM, per germline. DNA for the CDR3: TGTGCCAGCAGTCTGACGGGCCAGGCCTTCGACGAGCAGTACTTC. Translated: CASSLTGQAFDEQYF.

This sequence joins TRBV6-5 and TRBJ2-1, with 8 bases matching TRBD1. The CDR3 contains 13 residues. The J segment lost 4 bases and the V segment lost 8 bases, leaving 4 bases of the junction unmatched. The germline CDR1 and CDR2 sequences are MNHEY and SVGAGI. CDR3 sequence: CASGQGLYNEQFF. The DNA of the CDR3 is TGTGCCAGCGGACAGGGATTGTACAATGAGCAGTTCTTC.

This chain links TRBV28 with TRBJ1-5; D gene ambiguous. V was cut by 3 bases and J by 2 bases, with 14 bases left in between. The CDR3 contains 16 residues. CDR1 MDHEN and CDR2 SYDVKM come from the germline V gene. In nucleotides, the CDR3 is TGTGCCAGCAGTTTTTATATCTCCACTGGCAATCAGCCCCAGCATTTT. It is translated as CASSFYISTGNQPQHF.

A few counts support this clone. The chain has TRBV19 and TRBJ2-6; 9 positions agree with TRBD1. Trimming cost V 5 bases and J 0 bases; bases outside gene matches: 8. The germline gives CDR1 LNHDA, CDR2 SQIVND (reference sequence). The CDR3 runs to 18 residues. The CDR3 nucleotides read TGTGCCAGTAGTTCCCGGGACAGGGCTTTCTCTGGGGCCAACGTCCTGACTTTC. Amino acids: CASSSRDRAFSGANVLTF.

This clone came up a few times. In DNA, the CDR3 is TGTGCCAGCAGCCCAATTTGGAATGAAGCTTTCTTT. Translation gives CASSPIWNEAFF. This chain links TRBV5-5 with TRBJ1-1; D uncertain. CDR1 SGHKS and CDR2 YYEKEE come from the germline V gene (reference sequence). Trimming took 4 bases from V and 7 from J, leaving 11 bases between them. The CDR3 is 12 amino acids.

The V and J genes are TRBV18 and TRBJ1-2, with D perhaps matching TRBD1 (6 bases). V was pared by 4 bases and J by 4 bases, with 13 bases between. From germline, CDR1 is KGHSH and CDR2 LQKENI. The CDR3 is 14 amino acids. CDR3 region: CASSLDSAGYGYTF. The CDR3 DNA is TGTGCCAGCTCACTGGACAGCGCGGGCTATGGCTACACCTTC.

V usage is TRBV14 and J usage is TRBJ2-2; D is perhaps TRBD2 (6 bases). CDR3 length: 15 amino acids. The germline V gene encodes CDR1 SGHDN and CDR2 FVKESK. V was cut by 3 bases and J by 6 bases, with 14 bases left in between. CDR3 coding DNA: TGTGCCAGCAGCCAGGGGACGTCGGGGGCCGGGGAGCTGTTTTTT. This translates into CASSQGTSGAGELFF.

This clone was detected only a few times. This rearrangement joins TRBV5-6 to TRBJ1-1; no clear D gene. This CDR3 region has 15 residues. The V end was cut by 2 bases, the J end by 4 bases, with 15 bases between. CDR1 is SGHDT and CDR2 is YYEEEE in the germline V gene. CDR3 protein: CASSFRQVGSTEAFF. CDR3 in DNA: TGTGCCAGCAGCTTCCGTCAGGTGGGTTCCACTGAAGCTTTCTTT.

This clone was seen repeatedly, ten times or more. The chain employs TRBV4-1 and TRBJ1-5, with 8 bases matching TRBD1. Unmatched junction bases numbered 9, after V lost 0 bases and J lost 8 bases. The CDR3 is made up of 16 amino acids. Germline V gene sequence: CDR1 MGHRA, CDR2 YSYEKL. CDR3 in DNA: TGCGCCAGCAGCCAAGATGACAGGGGCTCTGGTGAGCCCCAGCATTTT. Translation gives CASSQDDRGSGEPQHF.

This clone has more than one count but fewer than ten. This chain links TRBV11-2 with TRBJ1-1, with D possibly being TRBD1 (5 bases). V lost 1 base and J 1 base, leaving 10 bases between the germline ends. The length of the CDR3 is 15 residues. The V gene's germline CDR1 is SGHAT and CDR2 FQNNGV. CDR3: CASSLVDSRNTEAFF. CDR3 nucleotide sequence: TGTGCCAGCAGCTTAGTCGACAGCCGGAACACTGAAGCTTTCTTT.

The chain has TRBV7-8 and TRBJ2-5, with D maybe TRBD2 (5 bases). This CDR3 contains 16 residues. Deletions cut 5 bases from V and 4 bases from J, with 20 bases between. Per the germline V gene, CDR1 is SGHVS and CDR2 is FQNEAQ. The CDR3 DNA sequence: TGTGCCAGCAGCATCAATACCCCCCGGGCGGGAGAGACCCAGTACTTC. This gives the protein CASSINTPRAGETQYF.

V gene TRBV13 combines with J gene TRBJ1-5; 9 nucleotides agree with TRBD1. Unmatched junction bases numbered 4, after V lost 0 bases and J lost 7 bases. CDR3 length equals 15 residues. Germline V gene lookup returns CDR1 PRHDT and CDR2 FYEKMQ (reference sequence). CDR3 nucleotide sequence: TGTGCCAGCAGCTTAGGGGACAGGGGTAGGCAGCCCCAGCATTTT. Amino acids: CASSLGDRGRQPQHF.

V and J are TRBV6-2 or TRBV6-3 and TRBJ2-7, with D possibly being TRBD2 (5 bases). The CDR3 loop spans 15 amino acids. Looked up from germline, CDR1 is MNHEY and CDR2 is SVGEGT. The V gene lost 6 bases and the J gene lost 4 bases, with 19 bases spanning the gap. This CDR3 is CASSNGLPLGYEQYF. As DNA, the CDR3 is TGTGCCAGCAGCAACGGACTGCCCCTTGGATACGAGCAGTACTTC.